These 31 T cell receptor beta chains were sequenced from one sample in a study of T cells in Graves' hyperthyroidism and ophthalmopathy (dated by TCRdb to the late 2010s). The library came from multiplex PCR. Sequencing was carried out with an Illumina HiSeq 2000. TCR beta CDR3 regions were amplified from RNA transcripts. The TCR CDR3 was subjected to a first round of RT-PCR using the HTBI primer set and the Qiagen OneStep RT-PCR kit. TCRdb reprocessed the public reads (quality trimming at Q25 with fastp, clone calling with MiXCR) and kept in-frame beta chains. Identical CDR3 proteins give one entry, which carries the most common genes and DNA. The sample data list approximately 600,000 distinct CDR3 sequences, and around 15% of these were observed just once. The ten largest clones add up to 3.5% to 4% of the sample. The specimen was blood. The source of these receptors is a woman in her thirties with Graves' hyperthyroidism.

The J gene is TRBJ2-5, the V gene TRBV5-1, with a weak D call TRBD2 (8 bases). Per the germline V gene, CDR1 is SGHRS and CDR2 is YFSETQ. The germline V and J ends were trimmed by 3 bases and 4 bases, with 19 bases remaining between them. There are 16 residues in the CDR3. CDR3 DNA: TGCGCCAGCAGCTCTCCCCGGGAGGGGGCAAGAGAGACCCAGTACTTC. It yields the protein CASSSPREGARETQYF.

The sample holds a few counts of this clonotype. This chain joins TRBV18 and TRBJ2-3; weak D call: TRBD1 (5 bases). Trimming left V 4 bases short and J 4 bases short, with 12 bases between. The CDR3 sequence is 14 residues long. Germline lookup yields CDR1 KGHSH and CDR2 LQKENI. The CDR3 coding sequence is TGTGCCAGCTCACGGATCCAGGGTCCAGATACGCAGTATTTT. Residues: CASSRIQGPDTQYF.

This clonotype was detected many times. CDR3 nucleotides: TGTGCCAGCACCCCAGGGACTAGCGGTAGATACGAGCAGTACTTC. Translating it yields CASTPGTSGRYEQYF. The chain uses TRBV9 and TRBJ2-7, with 11 positions matching TRBD2. Germline assignment: CDR1 SGDLS and CDR2 YYNGEE. The J segment lost 4 bases and the V segment lost 6 bases, leaving 9 bases of the junction unmatched. The CDR3 totals 15 residues.

In its sample, this clonotype was seen many times. The rearrangement links TRBV2 to TRBJ2-7; a possible D gene is TRBD2 (6 bases). The germline V gene has CDR1 SNHLY and CDR2 FYNNEI. This CDR3 is built from 16 residues. Trimming took 7 bases from V and 3 from J, leaving 22 bases between them. CDR3 sequence reads: CASTFVNSGASYEQYF. The CDR3 nucleotides read TGTGCCAGCACCTTTGTGAATTCGGGAGCAAGCTACGAGCAGTACTTC.

This clonotype was counted only a few times. The chain is built from TRBV12-3 or TRBV12-4 and TRBJ2-1, with 7 bases matching TRBD2. V lost 5 bases to trimming and J lost 2 bases; unmatched junction nucleotides: 18. This CDR3 is built from 19 residues. The CDR3 DNA reads TGTGCCAGCAGTCCCCACCGCAGTACGGGACTAATAGCCTACAATGAGCAGTTCTTC. The encoded protein is CASSPHRSTGLIAYNEQFF.

This clonotype was found many times. The chain joins TRBV28 to TRBJ2-5; either TRBD1 or TRBD2 may fit D (5 bases each). Looked up from germline, CDR1 is MDHEN and CDR2 is SYDVKM. The V end was cut by 8 bases, the J end by 2 bases, with 12 bases between. The length of the CDR3 is 13 residues. Here the CDR3 DNA reads TGTGCCAGCGGCCAGGGCGGGCAAGAGACCCAGTACTTC. It codes for CASGQGGQETQYF.

V gene TRBV29-1 combines with J gene TRBJ2-1, with 9 bases identical to TRBD2. The germline V gene has CDR1 SQVTM and CDR2 ANQGSEA. Trimming at V came to 4 bases and at J to 5 bases, leaving 6 bases not matched to a gene. The CDR3 runs to 14 residues. CDR3 sequence (DNA): TGCAGCGTTGGTGGGCTAGCGGGGAACAATGAGCAGTTCTTC. This gives the protein CSVGGLAGNNEQFF.

The chain combines TRBV28 with TRBJ1-2; perhaps TRBD1 as D (6 bases). This CDR3 region has 14 residues. Germline loops: CDR1 MDHEN, CDR2 SYDVKM. V was cut by 6 bases and J by 4 bases, with 15 bases left in between. The CDR3 here is CASRTRGGVYGYTF. The CDR3 DNA sequence: TGTGCCAGCAGGACCAGGGGAGGGGTCTATGGCTACACCTTC.

The chain uses TRBV4-1 and TRBJ1-1; a weak D match, TRBD1 (5 bases). This CDR3 has 17 amino acids. V lost 1 base to trimming and J lost 5 bases, with 20 bases between them. Germline CDR1 reads MGHRA; CDR2 reads YSYEKL. CDR3: CASSQGSFFLGVTEAFF. The CDR3 DNA follows: TGCGCCAGCAGCCAAGGGAGTTTCTTTTTGGGGGTAACTGAAGCTTTCTTT.

In its sample, this clonotype was seen a few times. V is TRBV6-2 or TRBV6-3 and J is TRBJ1-4; D is unresolved. The ends were cut back, 5 bases at V and 5 bases at J, with 18 bases in the middle. Germline lookup yields CDR1 MNHEY and CDR2 SVGEGT. This CDR3 contains 16 residues. CDR3 sequence: CASSALGRLPNEKLFF. The CDR3 bases are TGTGCCAGCAGTGCCCTAGGGAGGTTACCAAATGAAAAACTGTTTTTT.

This clonotype was recorded once. The chain couples TRBV30 to TRBJ1-5; D remains ambiguous. Germline loops: CDR1 GTSNPN, CDR2 SVGIG (reference sequence). V was shortened by 0 bases and J by 6 bases, with 12 bases between the two germline ends. This CDR3 has 14 amino acids. DNA for the CDR3: TGTGCCTGGAGTGTTATATCGGGCATTCAGCCCCAGCATTTT. It is translated as CAWSVISGIQPQHF.

This clonotype was picked up a small number of times. The chain carries TRBV29-1 and TRBJ2-1; D ambiguous. CDR3 length equals 15 residues. The V and J ends lost 1 base and 0 bases respectively, with 10 bases between them. Germline lookup yields CDR1 SQVTM and CDR2 ANQGSEA. CDR3 sequence reads: CSVEGLTSSYNEQFF. The CDR3 DNA reads TGCAGCGTTGAAGGGCTCACAAGCTCCTACAATGAGCAGTTCTTC.

The chain uses TRBV5-4 and TRBJ1-2; TRBD1 agrees at 9 bases. The J segment lost 4 bases and the V segment lost 6 bases, leaving 7 bases of the junction unmatched. The germline V gene encodes CDR1 SGHNT and CDR2 YYREEE (reference sequence). This CDR3 region has 14 residues. In DNA form, the CDR3 reads TGTGCCAGCAACCGGGACAGGGAGTCCTATGGCTACACCTTC. Translating gives CASNRDRESYGYTF.

This clonotype was detected ten times or more. This sequence joins TRBV28 and TRBJ1-1; D unclear. The CDR3 spans 16 residues. Trimming cost V 5 bases and J 1 base, with 17 bases left between them. CDR1 is MDHEN, CDR2 SYDVKM, per germline. This CDR3 reads CASSPIFPAGNTEAFF. As DNA, the CDR3 is TGTGCCAGCAGTCCTATTTTTCCCGCAGGGAACACTGAAGCTTTCTTT. The full variable domain, rest sourced from reference TRBV28 and TRBJ1-1, is DVKVTQSSRYLVKRTGEKVFLECVQDMDHENMFWYRQDPGLGLRLIYFSYDVKMKEKGDIPEGYSVSREKKERFSLILESASTNQTSMYLCASSPIFPAGNTEAFFGQGTRLTVV.

Points on this clonotype: It may be a read error: a sequence one base away is much more abundant. The chain couples TRBV15 to TRBJ2-3; D may be TRBD1 or TRBD2 (5 bases each). Germline assignment: CDR1 LNHNV and CDR2 YYDKDF (reference sequence). This CDR3 is 14 amino acids long. V lost 5 bases, J lost 2 bases, and 11 bases lay in between. CDR3 region: CATSARGATDTQYF. The CDR3 coding sequence is TGTGCCACCAGCGCGAGGGGAGCCACAGATACGCAGTATTTT.

The genes are TRBV27 and TRBJ1-5, with TRBD1 as a possible D gene (5 bases). Deletions cut 8 bases from V and 7 bases from J, with 18 bases between. In germline, CDR1 is MNHEY, CDR2 SMNVEV (reference sequence). The CDR3 has 14 amino acids. CDR3 nucleotides: TGTGCCAGCCGGGACCCCATGTCTGGGCAGCCCCAGCATTTT. Translation: CASRDPMSGQPQHF.

In this sample, this clonotype turned up many times. The chain combines TRBV11-2 with TRBJ2-1, with TRBD2 as a possible D gene (6 bases). Trimming stripped 5 bases from V and 0 bases from J, with 11 bases between. In germline, CDR1 is SGHAT, CDR2 FQNNGV. CDR3 length: 15 residues. DNA for the CDR3: TGTGCCAGCAGCATGACCGGGAGCTCCTACAATGAGCAGTTCTTC. This encodes CASSMTGSSYNEQFF.

This clonotype showed up just a few times. This sequence joins TRBV7-6 and TRBJ1-3, with 10 bases lining up with TRBD1. V trimming: 0 bases; J trimming: 1 base; junction bases outside the gene matches: 12. The CDR3 consists of 20 residues. CDR1 is SGHVS, CDR2 FNYEAQ, per germline. CDR3 bases: TGTGCCAGCAGCTTAGCGCCGGGACAGGGGTGGAGGAGTTCTGGAAACACCATATATTTT. This translates into CASSLAPGQGWRSSGNTIYF.

This clonotype showed up many times. This chain links TRBV29-1 with TRBJ2-7; unclear D gene. This CDR3 region has 13 residues. The germline gives CDR1 SQVTM, CDR2 ANQGSEA. Trimming shortened V by 3 bases and J by 3 bases, and 12 bases separated the two germline ends. The CDR3 loop reads CSVEGIGNYEQYF. CDR3 DNA sequence: TGCAGCGTTGAGGGTATAGGGAACTACGAGCAGTACTTC.

The count of this clonotype is one. The genes are TRBV24-1 and TRBJ2-2; tentative D call: TRBD1 (6 bases). The CDR3 covers 18 residues. CDR1 and CDR2 (germline): KGHDR, SFDVKD. Trimming pared 5 bases from V and 0 bases from J, leaving 18 bases between. The CDR3 region is CATSADGTPFANTGELFF. CDR3 DNA sequence: TGTGCCACCAGTGCCGACGGGACACCGTTCGCGAACACCGGGGAGCTGTTTTTT.

This clonotype was found many times. The chain links TRBV5-1 to TRBJ2-1; 8 bases map to TRBD2. Germline CDR1 and CDR2: SGHRS and YFSETQ. With V trimmed by 2 bases and J by 6 bases, 13 bases remained unmatched. This CDR3 region has 17 residues. CDR3 nucleotides: TGCGCCAGCAGCTTCGATTCGGGAGGGCCCCAAGGCAATGAGCAGTTCTTC. Amino acid sequence: CASSFDSGGPQGNEQFF.

In this sample, this clonotype turned up many times. The chain uses TRBV5-5 and TRBJ2-1; tentatively, D is TRBD2 (5 bases). The CDR3 loop spans 12 amino acids. Trimming shortened V by 3 bases and J by 6 bases, and 7 bases separated the two germline ends. The germline V gene has CDR1 SGHKS and CDR2 YYEKEE (reference sequence). CDR3 amino acids: CASSSGSNEQFF. Here the CDR3 DNA reads TGTGCCAGCAGCTCGGGGAGCAATGAGCAGTTCTTC.

This clonotype was detected many times. The V call is TRBV3-1, the J call TRBJ2-2; D not resolved. Trimming cost V 1 base and J 4 bases, with 10 bases left between them. Germline V gene data show CDR1 as LGHDT and CDR2 as YNNKEL (reference sequence). The CDR3 is made up of 15 amino acids. The DNA of the CDR3 is TGTGCCAGCAGCCAAGGGCGGTCGGTCACCGGGGAGCTGTTTTTT. This codes for CASSQGRSVTGELFF.

As to this clonotype: At one boundary the junction diverges from the germline segment, which might be a read error. V and J are TRBV7-2 and TRBJ2-1; perhaps TRBD1 as D (5 bases). CDR1 is SGHTA, CDR2 FQGNSA, per germline. CDR3 length: 14 residues. The CDR3 nucleotides are TGTGCCAGCAGCTTAGGGGGCGCGGTCAATCAGCAGTTCTTC. This encodes CASSLGGAVNQQFF.

This clonotype was detected a few times. The rearrangement uses TRBV2 and TRBJ2-1; 13 nucleotides agree with TRBD2. Looked up from germline, CDR1 is SNHLY and CDR2 is FYNNEI. The CDR3 extends over 15 amino acids. V trimming: 7 bases; J trimming: 9 bases; junction bases outside the gene matches: 9. Here the CDR3 reads CASTKLAGGHGEQFF. CDR3 sequence (DNA): TGTGCCAGCACCAAACTAGCGGGAGGGCACGGTGAGCAGTTCTTC.

This clonotype was counted many times. This sequence joins TRBV6-1 and TRBJ2-5; perhaps TRBD2 as D (6 bases). Trimming pared 3 bases from V and 3 bases from J, leaving 38 bases between. CDR1 MNHNS and CDR2 SASEGT come from the germline V gene. The CDR3 is made up of 23 amino acids. CDR3 coding DNA: TGTGCCAGCAGTGAGGAGAATACCGGGACTTACGTCCTAGGACCTCCAACCGAAGAGACCCAGTACTTC. As protein: CASSEENTGTYVLGPPTEETQYF.

This clonotype was observed a few times. A much larger clone differs from this one at a single base, so this may be a read error. The rearrangement links TRBV3-1 to TRBJ1-6, with 7 bases matching TRBD1. The CDR3 is 15 residues long. Germline V gene lookup returns CDR1 LGHDT and CDR2 YNNKEL (reference sequence). This chain's CDR3 is CASSQDDRDNSPPHF. CDR3 coding DNA: TGTGCCAGCAGCCAAGACGACAGGGATAATTCACCCCCCCACTTT.

This clonotype was detected ten times or more. The V call is TRBV6-1, the J call TRBJ1-5; D remains unclear. V lost 8 bases to trimming and J lost 4 bases, with 9 bases between them. CDR1 is MNHNS, CDR2 SASEGT, per germline. The CDR3 has 12 residues. The CDR3 here is CASQGLNQPQHF. CDR3 nucleotide sequence: TGTGCCAGCCAAGGTCTTAATCAGCCCCAGCATTTT.

This clonotype has just a few counts. The chain employs TRBV12-3 or TRBV12-4 and TRBJ2-1; perhaps TRBD1 as D (6 bases). V lost 6 bases and J lost 8, with 8 bases in between. The CDR3 contains 11 residues. In DNA form, the CDR3 reads TGTGCCAGCAGCAACAGGGATGAGCAGTTCTTC. As protein: CASSNRDEQFF.

This clonotype was seen only a few times. V gene TRBV3-1 combines with J gene TRBJ2-1; 7 bases map to TRBD1. The length of the CDR3 is 13 residues. The V segment lost 2 bases and the J segment 10 bases; nucleotides outside the gene matches: 5. Germline CDR1 is LGHDT and CDR2 is YNNKEL (reference sequence). In nucleotides, the CDR3 is TGTGCCAGCAGCCAATTTAGGGGACAGGAGCAGTTCTTC. This translates into CASSQFRGQEQFF.

This clonotype was detected only a few times. CDR3 protein: CASSIDRRAGNTIYF. The CDR3 DNA sequence: TGTGCCAGTAGTATCGACAGGCGAGCTGGAAACACCATATATTTT. This chain uses TRBV19 with TRBJ1-3; D possibly corresponds to TRBD1 (6 bases). The germline gives CDR1 LNHDA, CDR2 SQIVND (reference sequence). The CDR3 totals 15 residues. V lost 3 bases to trimming and J lost 2 bases, with 11 bases between them.